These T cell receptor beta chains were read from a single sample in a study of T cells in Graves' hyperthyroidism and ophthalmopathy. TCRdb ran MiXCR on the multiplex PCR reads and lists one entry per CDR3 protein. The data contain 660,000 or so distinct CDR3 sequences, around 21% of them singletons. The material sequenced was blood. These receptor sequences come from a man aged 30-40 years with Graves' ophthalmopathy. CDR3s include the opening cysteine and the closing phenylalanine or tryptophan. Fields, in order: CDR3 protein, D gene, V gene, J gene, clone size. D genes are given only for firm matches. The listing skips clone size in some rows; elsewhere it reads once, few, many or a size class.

CDR3: CASSVDEGVTGNTIYF; D: NA; V: TRBV9; J: TRBJ1-3; size: NA
CDR3: CASMKDRQFVRETQYF; D: NA; V: TRBV2; J: TRBJ2-5; size: many
CDR3: CASSWSGTQETQYF; D: NA; V: TRBV5-1; J: TRBJ2-5; size: few
CDR3: CSVDPGRGTDTQYF; D: NA; V: TRBV20-1; J: TRBJ2-3; size: NA
CDR3: CASSWVGETQYF; D: NA; V: TRBV6-5; J: TRBJ2-5; size: NA
CDR3: CASRKTAGNTIYF; D: NA; V: TRBV6-1; J: TRBJ1-3; size: few
CDR3: CASRLTSGRRDEQFF; D: TRBD2; V: TRBV28; J: TRBJ2-1; size: few
CDR3: CASSLGLAGGPSQETQYF; D: TRBD2; V: TRBV27; J: TRBJ2-5; size: NA
CDR3: CASSQDTEEGITDTQYF; D: NA; V: TRBV4-1; J: TRBJ2-3; size: NA
CDR3: CASSPSGGTQYF; D: NA; V: TRBV14; J: TRBJ2-5; size: NA
CDR3: CASSVGRISYNEQFF; D: NA; V: TRBV9; J: TRBJ2-1; size: few
CDR3: CASSASAPGSYEQYF; D: NA; V: TRBV4-1; J: TRBJ2-7; size: NA
CDR3: CASSRGAYADEQYF; D: NA; V: TRBV9; J: TRBJ2-7; size: NA
CDR3: CASSLEQVYEQYF; D: NA; V: TRBV28; J: TRBJ2-7; size: many
CDR3: CASSYSTGGEDGYTF; D: TRBD1; V: TRBV6-5; J: TRBJ1-2; size: NA
CDR3: CASSSKRTGRNQPQHF; D: TRBD1; V: TRBV19; J: TRBJ1-5; size: NA
CDR3: CSAHLGGPKDIQYF; D: NA; V: TRBV20-1; J: TRBJ2-4; size: NA
CDR3: CASTKGQGRNQPQHF; D: TRBD1; V: TRBV28; J: TRBJ1-5; size: NA
CDR3: CASSSGGPTWQPNTGELFF; D: TRBD2; V: TRBV11-2; J: TRBJ2-2; size: few
CDR3: CASSLALLAPAGTGELFF; D: NA; V: TRBV7-8; J: TRBJ2-2; size: few
CDR3: CASSLQSGPPYEQYF; D: NA; V: TRBV27; J: TRBJ2-7; size: few
CDR3: CAWSEGTGRTGELFF; D: TRBD1; V: TRBV30; J: TRBJ2-2; size: NA
CDR3: CSPVREYNSPLHF; D: NA; V: TRBV20-1; J: TRBJ1-6; size: NA
CDR3: CASSDTGQGGNEKLFF; D: TRBD1; V: TRBV7-9; J: TRBJ1-4; size: NA
CDR3: CASGPRVDEQFF; D: NA; V: TRBV12-5; J: TRBJ2-1; size: once
CDR3: CASSYRDRGFYEQYF; D: TRBD1; V: TRBV6-5; J: TRBJ2-7; size: few
CDR3: CASSSETGLNYGYTF; D: TRBD1; V: TRBV7-8; J: TRBJ1-2; size: few
CDR3: CASSGAVGELFF; D: NA; V: TRBV27; J: TRBJ2-2; size: NA
CDR3: CASSLDRLEGTQYF; D: NA; V: TRBV11-2; J: TRBJ2-3; size: few
CDR3: CASSLDRGDATQYF; D: TRBD1; V: TRBV5-1; J: TRBJ2-5; size: many
CDR3: CASSLVLAGAHEQYF; D: TRBD2; V: TRBV11-2; J: TRBJ2-7; size: NA
CDR3: CASSQGGTGTGELFF; D: TRBD1; V: TRBV4-1; J: TRBJ2-2; size: NA
CDR3: CASSSGGVFIGYTF; D: NA; V: TRBV28; J: TRBJ1-2; size: few
CDR3: CASSAYPPAGEGTEAFF; D: NA; V: TRBV11-2; J: TRBJ1-1; size: few
CDR3: CASSQDKEQSTEAFF; D: NA; V: TRBV3-1; J: TRBJ1-1; size: many
CDR3: CASSPNAGEEDGYTF; D: NA; V: TRBV3-2; J: TRBJ1-2; size: many
CDR3: CASSRARGVAGIRNNEQFF; D: TRBD2; V: TRBV28; J: TRBJ2-1; size: many
CDR3: CASSRTGGFIQYF; D: TRBD1; V: TRBV28; J: TRBJ2-4; size: NA
CDR3: CASKEVSSGRYENIQYF; D: TRBD2; V: TRBV28; J: TRBJ2-4; size: NA
CDR3: CAISEYRADGYTF; D: NA; V: TRBV10-3; J: TRBJ1-2; size: many
CDR3: CASSISHTDTQYF; D: NA; V: TRBV7-8; J: TRBJ2-3; size: many
CDR3: CASSLVNGYEQYF; D: NA; V: TRBV7-9; J: TRBJ2-7; size: few
CDR3: CASNLAGPPWREQYF; D: NA; V: TRBV13; J: TRBJ2-7; size: many
CDR3: CASWGGDYGYTF; D: NA; V: TRBV28; J: TRBJ1-2; size: few
CDR3: CSAREREDYEQYF; D: TRBD2; V: TRBV20-1; J: TRBJ2-7; size: many